This TCR beta chain emerged from a study of shared clonotypes between healthy human individuals. Across the study: CD8 memory received one plate per donor, CD8 naive two, CD4 memory three and CD4 naive three.

Healthy and HIV-negative, the adult donors had no recent acute infections or vaccinations. Details on this clone: Its specificity is not known.

The authors distributed each subset's genomic DNA evenly over several immunoSEQ plates. Method: immunoSEQ multiplex PCR; TCRdb's copy keeps in-frame clones and lacks some. In the table there are about 2.4 million clones, over 85% of which are singletons. V was cut by 3 bases and J by 6 bases, with 15 bases left in between. This CDR3 has 15 amino acids. Germline-derived CDR1 and CDR2 are MNHEY and SMNVEV (reference sequence). Overall study results and limits: An anticipated effect of sequencing depth on clonotype sharing among donors was recognized.

This chain uses TRBV27 with TRBJ2-1, with TRBD1 as a possible D gene (7 bases). Sequencing was performed on naive CD4+ T cells from PBMCs. Described subset: CD45RA+ positively selected. The sequence came from a young man in good health. Some clones in this sample may be carry-over from other donors' samples. The CDR3 spells CASSFRQGGRNEQFF. DNA for the CDR3: TGTGCCAGCAGTTTCCGGCAGGGGGGTCGCAATGAGCAGTTCTTC.